A selection of T cell receptor beta chains follows, all from one sample in a study of cytomegalovirus exposure and HLA in healthy donors. The protocol was immunoSEQ multiplex PCR, while the TCRdb copy is restricted to in-frame clones and leaves out a portion. The sample yields roughly 190,000 clones, 75% to 80% seen once. Specimen: PBMCs. These receptor sequences come from a woman in her twenties or thirties in good health and CMV-seropositive. Each CDR3 is given with its conserved first and last residue. Fields, in order: J gene, D gene, V gene, CDR3 length, clone size, CDR3 protein, CDR3 DNA. D genes are given only for firm matches. Some rows have no size entry. The others give once, few or many, or a class for an expanded clone.

>TRBJ2-1|TRBD1|TRBV5-4|14|NA
CASSWGQNNNEQFF
TGTGCCAGCAGCTGGGGACAGAACAACAATGAGCAGTTCTTC
>TRBJ2-2|NA|TRBV5-1|12|NA
CASSLAPGELFF
TGCGCCAGCAGCTTAGCCCCCGGGGAGCTGTTTTTT
>TRBJ2-5|TRBD2|TRBV30|14|NA
CAWSPGLAGETQYF
TGTGCCTGGAGTCCGGGACTAGCGGGAGAGACCCAGTACTTC
>TRBJ2-5|NA|TRBV7-2|15|NA
CASSQTPRREETQYF
TGTGCCAGCAGCCAAACCCCCCGACGGGAAGAGACCCAGTACTTC
>TRBJ2-1|NA|TRBV15|14|few
CATSRGAETDEQFF
TGTGCCACCAGCAGAGGCGCGGAGACCGATGAGCAGTTCTTC
>TRBJ2-3|TRBD2|TRBV29-1|15|NA
CSVDPLLAGSYTQYF
TGCAGCGTTGACCCCCTACTAGCGGGGTCTTATACGCAGTATTTT
>TRBJ2-3|NA|TRBV29-1|13|NA
CSVDSGGVDTQYF
TGCAGCGTTGATAGTGGCGGGGTAGATACGCAGTATTTT
>TRBJ1-2|TRBD1|TRBV11-2|16|few
CASSLGPGQGGYGYTF
TGTGCCAGCAGCTTAGGCCCGGGACAGGGCGGCTATGGCTACACCTTC
>TRBJ2-1|TRBD2|TRBV5-4|15|NA
CASSFPSGRANEQFF
TGTGCCAGCAGCTTTCCTAGCGGGAGGGCCAATGAGCAGTTCTTC
>TRBJ1-5|TRBD1|TRBV30|14|NA
CAWSVGQGNQPQHF
TGTGCCTGGAGTGTCGGACAGGGCAATCAGCCCCAGCATTTT
>TRBJ2-1|NA|TRBV2|14|NA
CASSEDLAFSEQFF
TGTGCCAGCAGTGAAGATCTAGCTTTTAGTGAGCAGTTCTTC
>TRBJ1-1|NA|TRBV6-4|15|NA
CASSDSPGLNTEAFF
TGTGCCAGCAGTGACTCTCCGGGGTTGAACACTGAAGCTTTCTTT
>TRBJ1-5|TRBD1|TRBV10-3|15|few
CAISEDRGFNQPQHF
TGTGCCATCAGTGAGGACAGGGGTTTTAATCAGCCCCAGCATTTT
>TRBJ1-5|TRBD1|TRBV2|14|NA
CASTGGTGDQPQHF
TGTGCCAGCACCGGAGGGACAGGGGATCAGCCCCAGCATTTT
>TRBJ2-1|TRBD2|TRBV9|18|NA
CASSELYGTSGRADEQFF
TGTGCCAGCAGCGAACTATACGGGACTAGCGGGAGGGCCGATGAGCAGTTCTTC
>TRBJ1-2|NA|TRBV5-4|15|NA
CASSPRGGSDYGYTF
TGTGCCAGCAGCCCCCGGGGAGGGTCTGACTATGGCTACACCTTC
>TRBJ2-6|TRBD1|TRBV4-2|17|few
CASSYPGQDSGANVLTF
TGTGCCAGCAGCTACCCGGGACAGGACTCTGGGGCCAACGTCCTGACTTTC
>TRBJ2-5|NA|TRBV5-1|13|once
CASSYSSQETQYF
TGCGCCAGCAGCTATTCGTCCCAAGAGACCCAGTACTTC
>TRBJ1-3|NA|TRBV7-8|15|few
CASSLGQKEGNTIYF
TGTGCCAGCAGCTTAGGCCAAAAGGAGGGAAACACCATATATTTT
>TRBJ2-3|TRBD2|TRBV5-1|18|NA
CASSSSPGRRLSTDTQYF
TGCGCCAGCAGTTCGTCACCCGGGAGGCGCCTTAGCACAGATACGCAGTATTTT
>TRBJ2-1|NA|TRBV30|16|NA
CAWREHPGLWYNEQFF
TGTGCCTGGAGGGAACACCCGGGACTTTGGTACAATGAGCAGTTCTTC
>TRBJ2-7|NA|TRBV19|13|NA
CASSTGMPYEQYF
TGTGCCAGTAGCACCGGGATGCCCTACGAGCAGTACTTC
>TRBJ2-7|NA|TRBV29-1|13|NA
CSVPGAGTYEQYF
TGCAGCGTCCCCGGGGCGGGGACCTACGAGCAGTACTTC
>TRBJ2-3|TRBD2|TRBV28|17|NA
CASSLATSGLLSDTQYF
TGTGCCAGCAGTTTAGCAACTAGCGGATTGTTATCAGATACGCAGTATTTT
>TRBJ1-1|NA|TRBV19|12|few
CASSILGTEAFF
TGTGCCAGTAGTATCCTAGGCACTGAAGCTTTCTTT
>TRBJ1-2|TRBD1|TRBV10-3|15|NA
CAISEPQGAGYGYTF
TGTGCCATCAGTGAGCCGCAGGGGGCGGGCTATGGCTACACCTTC
>TRBJ2-4|TRBD1|TRBV9|14|NA
CASSAGQGRNIQYF
TGTGCCAGCAGCGCCGGACAGGGGCGAAACATTCAGTACTTC
>TRBJ1-1|NA|TRBV5-1|13|NA
CASSSQGATEAFF
TGCGCCAGCAGCTCCCAAGGGGCGACTGAAGCTTTCTTT
>TRBJ2-7|TRBD1|TRBV6-1|13|NA
CASSLNRGNEQYF
TGTGCCAGCAGCTTGAACAGGGGCAACGAGCAGTACTTC
>TRBJ2-1|NA|TRBV19|14|NA
CASSIAAAYNEQFF
TGTGCCAGTAGTATAGCAGCGGCCTACAATGAGCAGTTCTTC
>TRBJ1-6|NA|TRBV28|15|NA
CASSLQGIDNSPLHF
TGTGCCAGCAGCCTTCAGGGTATAGATAATTCACCCCTCCACTTT
>TRBJ1-1|NA|TRBV5-4|15|few
CASSLTPKPDTEAFF
TGTGCCAGCAGCTTGACCCCGAAGCCCGACACTGAAGCTTTCTTT
>TRBJ2-4|NA|TRBV27|15|NA
CASSTSALAKNIQYF
TGTGCCAGCAGTACGAGCGCCTTAGCCAAAAACATTCAGTACTTC
>TRBJ1-5|NA|TRBV28|14|NA
CASSLGQSSQPQHF
TGTGCCAGCAGTTTAGGACAGTCAAGCCAGCCCCAGCATTTT
>TRBJ1-2|TRBD1|TRBV2|14|NA
CASSETGFLHGYTF
TGTGCCAGCAGTGAGACAGGGTTTCTCCATGGCTACACCTTC
>TRBJ1-5|NA|TRBV15|16|once
CATSRDQAPSGQPQHF
TGTGCCACCAGCAGAGATCAGGCCCCAAGCGGTCAGCCCCAGCATTTT
>TRBJ2-3|NA|TRBV29-1|15|NA
CSVEAYRVSTDTQYF
TGCAGCGTTGAAGCATACAGGGTTAGCACAGATACGCAGTATTTT
>TRBJ2-6|NA|TRBV7-3|17|few
CASSPLAGSSGANVLTF
TGTGCCAGCAGCCCCCTGGCGGGAAGCTCTGGGGCCAACGTCCTGACTTTC
>TRBJ1-6|NA|TRBV18|15|NA
CASSPREGPDSPLHF
TGTGCCAGCTCACCACGAGAGGGTCCGGATTCACCCCTCCACTTT
>TRBJ1-1|NA|TRBV5-5|12|once
CASSFMNTEAFF
TGTGCCAGCAGCTTCATGAACACTGAAGCTTTCTTT
>TRBJ2-7|TRBD1|TRBV5-1|14|NA
CASSRGQSSYEQYF
TGCGCCAGCAGCCGGGGACAGTCCTCATACGAGCAGTACTTC
>TRBJ1-1|NA|TRBV28|11|NA
CASSSLRRAFF
TGTGCCAGCAGCTCGTTGCGGCGAGCTTTCTTT
>TRBJ1-1|NA|TRBV2|16|NA
CALDPGEGHLNTEAFF
TGTGCCCTCGACCCAGGGGAGGGTCACCTGAACACTGAAGCTTTCTTT
>TRBJ2-3|NA|TRBV5-4|16|few
CASSPRVQKNTDTQYF
TGTGCCAGCAGCCCTCGGGTGCAGAAAAACACAGATACGCAGTATTTT
>TRBJ1-1|NA|TRBV23-1|16|once
CASSQSVADMNTEAFF
TGCGCCAGCAGTCAATCGGTGGCAGACATGAACACTGAAGCTTTCTTT
>TRBJ1-1|NA|TRBV11-1|14|NA
CASSLAAGDTEAFF
TGTGCCAGCAGCTTAGCGGCCGGGGACACTGAAGCTTTCTTT
>TRBJ2-7|NA|TRBV7-2|13|NA
CASSSPTDYEQYF
TGTGCCAGCAGCTCACCGACAGACTACGAGCAGTACTTC
>TRBJ1-5|NA|TRBV18|13|NA
CASSRSGNQPQHF
TGTGCCAGCTCACGCTCAGGAAATCAGCCCCAGCATTTT
>TRBJ2-1|TRBD2|TRBV2|16|once
CASSALTSGLYNEQFF
TGTGCCAGCAGCGCCCTTACTAGCGGGCTATACAATGAGCAGTTCTTC
>TRBJ2-7|NA|TRBV7-2|11|NA
CASSSEYEQYF
TGTGCCAGCAGCTCAGAATACGAGCAGTACTTC
>TRBJ2-7|TRBD1|TRBV5-1|14|NA
CASSPGTATYEQYF
TGCGCCAGCAGCCCCGGGACAGCCACCTACGAGCAGTACTTC
>TRBJ1-3|NA|TRBV4-3|17|NA
CASSPSLDSSSGNTIYF
TGCGCCAGCAGCCCCTCTCTGGACAGTAGCTCTGGAAACACCATATATTTT
>TRBJ2-1|TRBD2|TRBV11-2|17|NA
CASSFGTSGRQYNEQFF
TGTGCCAGCAGCTTTGGGACTAGCGGGAGACAATACAATGAGCAGTTCTTC
>TRBJ2-7|TRBD2|TRBV27|14|NA
CASSASGFKYEQYF
TGTGCCAGCAGCGCTAGCGGATTCAAATACGAGCAGTACTTC
>TRBJ2-5|TRBD2|TRBV28|14|NA
CASSGLAGQETQYF
TGTGCCAGCAGCGGACTAGCGGGGCAAGAGACCCAGTACTTC
>TRBJ2-3|TRBD2|TRBV11-3|18|NA
CASSLGLAGVGSTDTQYF
TGTGCCAGCAGCTTAGGGCTAGCGGGAGTCGGAAGCACAGATACGCAGTATTTT
>TRBJ2-7|TRBD2|TRBV28|16|NA
CASRGGTSARSYEQYF
TGTGCCAGCAGGGGTGGGACTAGCGCTCGCTCCTACGAGCAGTACTTC